One and the same sample provided the 27 T cell receptor beta chains below, sequenced in a study of Graves' ophthalmopathy and Graves' hyperthyroidism. CDR3 regions of TCR beta were amplified from RNA transcripts. Investigators did first-round RT-PCR with HTBI primers, then second-round multiplex PCR. TCRdb processed the multiplex PCR reads anew with MiXCR; each CDR3 protein has one entry. The sample contains around 1,000,000 distinct CDR3 sequences, about 35% of which appear only once. Material: peripheral blood or thyroid tissue (not recorded which). Receptor source: an adult man with Graves' hyperthyroidism.

Comment on this clonotype: At one boundary the junction diverges from the germline segment, which might be a read error. The J gene is TRBJ1-1, the V gene TRBV5-1; D gene ambiguous. Germline V lookup: CDR1 SGHRS, CDR2 YFSETQ. The CDR3 runs 14 residues. CDR3 region: CASSLGQLNTESFF. The CDR3 bases are TGCGCCAGCAGCTTGGGGCAGTTGAACACTGAATCTTTCTTT.

This clonotype turned up a few times. The chain has TRBV20-1 and TRBJ1-5; D perhaps matches TRBD1 (5 bases). This CDR3 is 13 amino acids long. Per germline, CDR1 DFQATT and CDR2 SNEGSKA (reference sequence). The V end was cut by 5 bases, the J end by 4 bases, with 12 bases between. The DNA of the CDR3 is TGCAGTGCTGGAGGGCGGGGGAATCAGCCCCAGCATTTT. It is translated as CSAGGRGNQPQHF.

This clonotype showed up many times. J is TRBJ1-1 and V is TRBV10-2; no definite D call. Looked up from germline, CDR1 is WSHSY and CDR2 is SAAADI. Between the trimmed V and J ends, which lost 3 bases and 1 base, there was a span of 9 bases. The length of the CDR3 is 14 residues. The chain's CDR3 is CASSDVAANTEAFF. CDR3 bases: TGCGCCAGCAGTGACGTGGCAGCGAACACTGAAGCTTTCTTT.

Many counts were recorded for this clonotype. An end of the junction does not agree with germline; a read error may underlie this. J is TRBJ2-2 and V is TRBV7-8; 12 bases fit TRBD2. The CDR3 is made up of 14 amino acids. CDR1 SGHVS and CDR2 FQNEAQ come from the germline V gene. DNA of the CDR3: TGTGCCAGCAGCCTAGCGGGGGGGACCGGGGAGCTGTTTTTT. It specifies CASSLAGGTGELFF.

This clonotype was found many times. The gene calls are TRBV12-3 or TRBV12-4 and TRBJ1-1; D not resolved. Trimming cost V 3 bases and J 6 bases, with 8 bases left between them. CDR3 length equals 12 residues. CDR3 in amino acids: CASSFPRAEAFF. CDR3 DNA sequence: TGTGCCAGCAGTTTCCCTAGAGCTGAAGCTTTCTTT.

This clonotype was observed many times. This chain joins TRBV2 and TRBJ1-5; 9 bases are shared with TRBD1. V shed 7 bases and J 14 bases; nucleotides not matched to a gene: 9. Germline assignment: CDR1 SNHLY and CDR2 FYNNEI. CDR3 length: 12 residues. For the CDR3, the DNA is TGTGCCAGCACCAAACCCGGGACAGGGAAGCATTTT. Protein sequence: CASTKPGTGKHF.

The chain combines TRBV6-6 with TRBJ2-7; TRBD1 matches at 10 bases. Looked up from germline, CDR1 is MNHNY and CDR2 is SVGAGI (reference sequence). With V trimmed by 4 bases and J by 2 bases, 8 bases remained unmatched. This CDR3 has 16 amino acids. CDR3 coding DNA: TGTGCCAGCAGTTTCGACAGGGGGCGCTTGGCCTACGAGCAGTACTTC. Translation gives CASSFDRGRLAYEQYF.

This clonotype turned up a few times. V gene TRBV4-3 combines with J gene TRBJ1-4; D may be TRBD1 (5 bases). Trimming stripped 8 bases from V and 2 bases from J, with 15 bases between. The CDR3 has 15 residues. In germline, CDR1 is LGHNA, CDR2 YSLEER. Here the CDR3 reads CASGAGPLTNEKLFF. The DNA for the CDR3 is TGCGCCAGCGGAGCAGGGCCCCTCACTAATGAAAAACTGTTTTTT.

The table lists this clonotype with many counts. The CDR3 spells CSASGGSGETQYF. The CDR3 coding sequence is TGCAGTGCTAGTGGGGGTTCTGGAGAGACCCAGTACTTC. The V call is TRBV20-1, the J call TRBJ2-5; D possibly uses TRBD1 or TRBD2 (5 bases each). V lost 3 bases to trimming and J lost 4 bases, with 12 bases between them. The CDR3 loop spans 13 amino acids. Per germline, CDR1 DFQATT and CDR2 SNEGSKA (reference sequence).

In this sample, this clonotype turned up many times. The chain joins TRBV24-1 to TRBJ2-2; D remains ambiguous. Per germline, CDR1 KGHDR and CDR2 SFDVKD. V lost 1 base and J 5 bases, leaving 7 bases between the germline ends. The CDR3 is 14 residues long. The CDR3 DNA is TGTGCCACCAGTGATTTAGGCGTTACCGGGGAGCTGTTTTTT. This translates into CATSDLGVTGELFF.

Concerning this clonotype: Germline and junction disagree at one end, which may indicate a read error. The chain recombines TRBV7-6 with TRBJ2-5, with 14 bases that match TRBD2. This CDR3 region has 16 residues. Germline CDR1 and CDR2: SGHVS and FNYEAQ. CDR3: CASSFSGTSGREAQYF. The DNA for the CDR3 is TGTGCCAGCAGCTTCTCCGGGACTAGCGGGAGAGAGGCCCAGTACTTC. Supplemented by reference TRBV7-6 and TRBJ2-5, the full variable domain reads GAGVSQSPRYKVTKRGQDVALRCDPISGHVSLYWYRQALGQGPEFLTYFNYEAQQDKSGLPNDRFSAERPEGSISTLTIQRTEQRDSAMYRCASSFSGTSGREAQYFGPGTRLLVL.

There are many counts of this clonotype. This rearrangement joins TRBV4-3 to TRBJ1-1, with D unclear. Germline CDR1 is LGHNA and CDR2 is YSLEER. The CDR3 totals 13 residues. V shed 0 bases and J shed 7 bases, with 9 bases lying between them. The CDR3 loop reads CASSQDLTREAFF. The CDR3 bases are TGCGCCAGCAGCCAAGACTTGACGCGTGAAGCTTTCTTT.

In this sample, this clonotype turned up many times. The CDR3 DNA follows: TGTGCCAGCAGTTACTCGGCAGAGGGCTATGGCTACACCTTC. As protein: CASSYSAEGYGYTF. The chain links TRBV6-5 to TRBJ1-2; D is uncertain. Germline values: CDR1 MNHEY, CDR2 SVGAGI. The V and J ends lost 0 bases and 4 bases respectively, with 9 bases between them. This CDR3 region has 14 residues.

V usage is TRBV7-2 and J usage is TRBJ1-1; D is possibly TRBD1 (5 bases). Germline V CDR1 and CDR2: SGHTA, FQGNSA. The germline V and J ends were trimmed by 7 bases and 1 base, with 22 bases remaining between them. The CDR3 has 17 amino acids. CDR3 DNA: TGTGCCAGCAACTCGGAGAAAATAGGGGCAGCGAACACTGAAGCTTTCTTT. Protein sequence: CASNSEKIGAANTEAFF.

The J gene is TRBJ2-2, the V gene TRBV10-3; TRBD1 is a possible D gene (6 bases). Trimming took off 8 bases at V and 4 bases at J, with 11 bases between the two ends. Germline values: CDR1 ENHRY, CDR2 SYGVKD. CDR3 length: 13 amino acids. CDR3 in amino acids: CAILAGVTGELFF. Written as DNA, the CDR3 is TGTGCCATCTTGGCAGGGGTCACCGGGGAGCTGTTTTTT.

The table lists this clonotype with many counts. The chain uses TRBV7-3 and TRBJ1-2; no clear D. Germline V gene lookup returns CDR1 SGHTA and CDR2 FQGTGA. The CDR3 runs to 15 residues. The germline V and J ends were trimmed by 0 bases and 2 bases, with 10 bases remaining between them. The CDR3: CASSLTGRSNYGYTF. CDR3 DNA sequence: TGTGCCAGCAGCTTAACCGGCAGATCAAACTATGGCTACACCTTC.

This clonotype was counted many times. The genes are TRBV20-1 and TRBJ1-5; 9 bases are a match to TRBD1. The ends lost 3 bases at V and 7 bases at J; junction bases unmatched: 7. This CDR3 has 14 amino acids. Germline loops: CDR1 DFQATT, CDR2 SNEGSKA (reference sequence). CDR3 coding DNA: TGCAGTGCTAGTTGGGACAGGGTACGGCAGCCCCAGCATTTT. It encodes CSASWDRVRQPQHF.

The chain has TRBV12-3 or TRBV12-4 and TRBJ1-1, with 9 bases matching TRBD1. The junction had 5 bases not matched to a gene; V was cut back by 3 bases and J by 6 bases. CDR3 length equals 14 residues. CDR3 in amino acids: CASSFWGQGSEAFF. DNA for the CDR3: TGTGCCAGCAGTTTCTGGGGACAGGGTTCTGAAGCTTTCTTT.

The chain links TRBV2 to TRBJ1-5; tentatively, D is TRBD1 (6 bases). V was shortened by 4 bases and J by 0 bases, with 13 bases between the two germline ends. This CDR3 comprises 16 residues. From germline, CDR1 is SNHLY and CDR2 FYNNEI. The chain's CDR3 is CASSATGGYSNQPQHF. The DNA of the CDR3 is TGTGCCAGCAGTGCGACAGGAGGCTATAGCAATCAGCCCCAGCATTTT.

This clonotype appeared many times. V is TRBV4-3 and J is TRBJ2-6, with 7 nucleotides matching TRBD1. The germline CDR1 and CDR2 sequences are LGHNA and YSLEER. This CDR3 region has 16 residues. V shed 4 bases and J 3 bases; nucleotides not matched to a gene: 6. CDR3 in amino acids: CASSRLQGNGANVLTF. For the CDR3, the DNA is TGCGCCAGCAGCCGCTTACAGGGGAATGGGGCCAACGTCCTGACTTTC.

This clonotype has a single count. The chain has TRBV7-2 and TRBJ2-7, with 8 positions matching TRBD1. The germline V gene has CDR1 SGHTA and CDR2 FQGNSA. This CDR3 is 16 amino acids long. Trimming removed 5 bases from V and 0 bases from J; junction bases left unmatched: 9. This chain's CDR3 is CASSPSGGRSSYEQYF. The DNA for the CDR3 is TGTGCCAGCAGCCCCTCAGGGGGCAGGAGCTCCTACGAGCAGTACTTC. The whole variable domain, filled in from reference TRBV7-2 and TRBJ2-7, reads GAGVSQSPSNKVTEKGKDVELRCDPISGHTALYWYRQSLGQGLEFLIYFQGNSAPDKSGLPSDRFSAERTGGSVSTLTIQRTQQEDSAVYLCASSPSGGRSSYEQYFGPGTRLTVT.

This clonotype was observed a few times. V is TRBV7-6 and J is TRBJ2-2; 7 nucleotides agree with TRBD1. This CDR3 spans 17 amino acids. Germline V lookup: CDR1 SGHVS, CDR2 FNYEAQ. Losses at the gene ends were 4 bases for V and 2 bases for J; bases not matched to a gene: 10. This chain's CDR3 is CASSSGQAIHNTGELFF. The CDR3 nucleotides read TGTGCCAGCAGCTCAGGACAGGCAATCCATAACACCGGGGAGCTGTTTTTT.

This clonotype was found a few times. The chain carries TRBV7-2 and TRBJ2-7; 7 bases are shared with TRBD1. The CDR3 contains 17 residues. Germline V gene lookup returns CDR1 SGHTA and CDR2 FQGNSA. The trim removed 2 bases at V and 5 bases at J, leaving 15 bases unmatched. As DNA, the CDR3 is TGTGCCAGCAGCTTAAGGGAAGGGGGCGCGCGGCCCCACGAGCAGTACTTC. This codes for CASSLREGGARPHEQYF.

On this clonotype: One base away lies a much larger clone, so this may be a sequencing read error. The chain links TRBV5-1 to TRBJ2-7, with D possibly matching TRBD2 (7 bases). The CDR3 is made up of 15 amino acids. Germline V CDR1 and CDR2: SGHRS, YFSETQ. V dropped 5 bases and J dropped 4 bases, with 19 bases sitting between them. The CDR3 sequence: CASRCTGGDGYEQYF. CDR3 nucleotide sequence: TGCGCCAGCAGATGTACGGGGGGCGATGGATACGAGCAGTACTTC. The entire variable domain, with the rest obtained from reference TRBV5-1 and TRBJ2-7, is as follows: KAGVTQTPRYLIKTRGQQVTLSCSPISGHRSVSWYQQTPGQGLQFLFEYFSETQRNKGNFPGRFSGRQFSNSRSEMNVSTLELGDSALYLCASRCTGGDGYEQYFGPGTRLTVT.

Many counts were recorded for this clonotype. The rearrangement uses TRBV7-2 and TRBJ1-1; D might be TRBD1 (6 bases). The CDR3 runs 16 residues. The V and J ends lost 4 bases and 0 bases respectively, with 15 bases between them. Germline assignment: CDR1 SGHTA and CDR2 FQGNSA. CDR3 loop: CASSSTSYRVNTEAFF. In DNA, the CDR3 is TGTGCCAGCAGCTCAACTAGCTACAGGGTGAACACTGAAGCTTTCTTT.

This clonotype was counted many times. This chain uses TRBV29-1 with TRBJ2-7, with D possibly called TRBD1 or TRBD2 (5 bases each). Trimming left V 3 bases short and J 3 bases short, with 12 bases between. The CDR3 sequence is 13 residues long. Germline CDR1 and CDR2: SQVTM and ANQGSEA. CDR3 nucleotides: TGCAGCGTTGAGAGGGACGGGTACTACGAGCAGTACTTC. This translates into CSVERDGYYEQYF.

This clonotype was observed many times. The genes are TRBV7-2 and TRBJ2-7; a weak D match, TRBD1 (6 bases). V shed 4 bases and J shed 5 bases, with 21 bases lying between them. The CDR3 loop spans 16 amino acids. CDR1 and CDR2 from the germline V gene are SGHTA and FQGNSA. The chain's CDR3 is CASSYPHTGIAHEQYF. CDR3 coding DNA: TGTGCCAGCAGCTACCCCCACACAGGGATCGCCCACGAGCAGTACTTC. The variable domain in full, with the rest retrieved from reference TRBV7-2 and TRBJ2-7, is GAGVSQSPSNKVTEKGKDVELRCDPISGHTALYWYRQSLGQGLEFLIYFQGNSAPDKSGLPSDRFSAERTGGSVSTLTIQRTQQEDSAVYLCASSYPHTGIAHEQYFGPGTRLTVT.